This T cell receptor beta chain was retrieved from a study of T-cell memory formation after mild COVID-19. Turning to the study itself: TCR clusters showed largely donor specificity.

There are a few counts of this clonotype. Employing constant-segment primers, 5'RACE generated TCR alpha and TCR beta cDNA libraries bearing sample barcodes and UMIs. TCRdb called the 5' RACE reads again in MiXCR, with one record for every CDR3 protein. The sample has roughly 120,000 distinct CDR3 sequences; roughly 15% are singletons. Germline CDR1 reads SGHAT; CDR2 reads FQDESV (reference sequence). The CDR3 spans 13 residues. V was cut by 2 bases and J by 7 bases, with 9 bases left in between. Sequencing input: PBMCs or a T cell subset sorted from them (not recorded which). This sequence was found in an adult woman who had mild COVID-19 (a few samples of this study predate the infection). Cell type and time point are not known. This chain connects TRBV11-1 to TRBJ2-1; D unclear. The CDR3 DNA reads as TGTGCCAGCAGCTTACAGGCAGAGAATGAGCAGTTCTTC. Translation: CASSLQAENEQFF.